These T cell receptor beta chains were read from a single sample in a study of cytomegalovirus exposure and HLA in healthy donors. Method: immunoSEQ multiplex PCR; TCRdb's copy keeps in-frame clones and lacks some. The sample holds more than 110,000 clones, roughly 77% seen once. The sample was PBMCs. The origin of the receptors is a male donor in good health and CMV-seronegative. The CDR3 runs from the conserved cysteine through the conserved F or W. Each record gives: CDR3 length, J gene, D gene, V gene, clone size, CDR3 protein, CDR3 DNA. A D gene is named only where the DNA matches it firmly. Size is omitted from some rows. Given values are once, few, many or a class for expanded clones.

cdr3_length: 15
j_call: TRBJ1-1
d_call: -
v_call: TRBV7-7
clone_size: -
cdr3_aa: CASSLARSDESEAFF
cdr3_nt: TGTGCTAGCAGCTTAGCGCGGTCGGATGAATCTGAAGCTTTCTTT

cdr3_length: 15
j_call: TRBJ1-4
d_call: -
v_call: TRBV9
clone_size: -
cdr3_aa: CASSVRAGGNEKLFF
cdr3_nt: TGTGCCAGCAGCGTAAGGGCGGGGGGGAATGAAAAACTGTTTTTT

cdr3_length: 12
j_call: TRBJ1-2
d_call: -
v_call: TRBV7-9
clone_size: -
cdr3_aa: CASSPRDYGYTF
cdr3_nt: TGTGCCAGCAGCCCCCGGGACTATGGCTACACCTTC

cdr3_length: 15
j_call: TRBJ1-4
d_call: TRBD1
v_call: TRBV11-2
clone_size: -
cdr3_aa: CASSPGTGPDEKLFF
cdr3_nt: TGTGCCAGCAGCCCCGGGACAGGTCCCGATGAAAAACTGTTTTTT

cdr3_length: 16
j_call: TRBJ2-1
d_call: -
v_call: TRBV21-1
clone_size: once
cdr3_aa: CASSTKQGHPYNEQFF
cdr3_nt: TGTGCCAGCAGCACGAAACAGGGGCACCCGTACAATGAGCAGTTCTTC

cdr3_length: 16
j_call: TRBJ2-5
d_call: TRBD2
v_call: TRBV4-1
clone_size: -
cdr3_aa: CASSQDGGGLAETQYF
cdr3_nt: TGCGCCAGCAGCCAAGATGGGGGGGGTCTCGCAGAGACCCAGTACTTC

cdr3_length: 16
j_call: TRBJ1-1
d_call: TRBD1
v_call: TRBV19
clone_size: -
cdr3_aa: CASSIVDRGLNTEAFF
cdr3_nt: TGTGCCAGTAGTATAGTCGACAGGGGACTGAACACTGAAGCTTTCTTT

cdr3_length: 14
j_call: TRBJ1-1
d_call: -
v_call: TRBV9
clone_size: -
cdr3_aa: CASSANPRNTEAFF
cdr3_nt: TGTGCCAGCAGCGCCAATCCGCGTAACACTGAAGCTTTCTTT

cdr3_length: 17
j_call: TRBJ2-6
d_call: -
v_call: TRBV7-2
clone_size: -
cdr3_aa: CASSLALRSSGANVLTF
cdr3_nt: TGTGCCAGCAGCTTAGCGCTAAGGAGCTCTGGGGCCAACGTCCTGACTTTC

cdr3_length: 12
j_call: TRBJ1-1
d_call: -
v_call: TRBV6-1
clone_size: few
cdr3_aa: CASSRGYTEAFF
cdr3_nt: TGTGCCAGCAGTAGGGGGTACACTGAAGCTTTCTTT

cdr3_length: 15
j_call: TRBJ2-2
d_call: -
v_call: TRBV6-6
clone_size: -
cdr3_aa: CASTPGGGYTGELFF
cdr3_nt: TGTGCCAGCACCCCTGGGGGCGGCTACACCGGGGAGCTGTTTTTT

cdr3_length: 15
j_call: TRBJ2-6
d_call: -
v_call: TRBV2
clone_size: -
cdr3_aa: CASPPGSSGANGLTF
cdr3_nt: TGTGCCAGCCCCCCAGGCAGCTCTGGGGCCAACGGCCTGACTTTC

cdr3_length: 15
j_call: TRBJ2-2
d_call: -
v_call: TRBV11-2
clone_size: -
cdr3_aa: CASSKTDPNTGELFF
cdr3_nt: TGTGCCAGCAGCAAAACTGATCCGAACACCGGGGAGCTGTTTTTT

cdr3_length: 15
j_call: TRBJ2-5
d_call: -
v_call: TRBV2
clone_size: -
cdr3_aa: CASSELTGAWETQYF
cdr3_nt: TGTGCCAGCAGTGAATTAACGGGAGCGTGGGAGACCCAGTACTTC

cdr3_length: 15
j_call: TRBJ2-5
d_call: TRBD2
v_call: TRBV9
clone_size: -
cdr3_aa: CASSVGSGGVETQYF
cdr3_nt: TGTGCCAGCAGCGTAGGGTCGGGGGGGGTAGAGACCCAGTACTTC

cdr3_length: 17
j_call: TRBJ2-5
d_call: -
v_call: TRBV1
clone_size: -
cdr3_aa: CTSSQDFRIRGQETQYF
cdr3_nt: TGCACCAGCAGCCAAGATTTCCGGATCAGGGGCCAAGAGACCCAGTACTTC

cdr3_length: 14
j_call: TRBJ2-5
d_call: TRBD1
v_call: TRBV7-9
clone_size: once
cdr3_aa: CASSIWTGGETQYF
cdr3_nt: TGTGCCAGCAGCATCTGGACAGGGGGAGAGACCCAGTACTTC

cdr3_length: 14
j_call: TRBJ2-1
d_call: -
v_call: TRBV10-2
clone_size: -
cdr3_aa: CASQPGLSYNEQFF
cdr3_nt: TGCGCCAGCCAGCCGGGACTCTCCTACAATGAGCAGTTCTTC

cdr3_length: 16
j_call: TRBJ1-3
d_call: -
v_call: TRBV5-6
clone_size: -
cdr3_aa: CASSLLHRDLVNTIYF
cdr3_nt: TGTGCCAGCAGCTTGTTACACAGGGATCTTGTTAACACCATATATTTT

cdr3_length: 15
j_call: TRBJ1-5
d_call: -
v_call: TRBV13
clone_size: -
cdr3_aa: CASSLEGVGNQPQHF
cdr3_nt: TGTGCCAGCAGCTTAGAGGGGGTGGGCAATCAGCCCCAGCATTTT

cdr3_length: 17
j_call: TRBJ2-7
d_call: TRBD2
v_call: TRBV5-8
clone_size: -
cdr3_aa: CATWKGLAGLRGVEQYF
cdr3_nt: TGTGCCACCTGGAAAGGACTAGCGGGGCTTCGGGGAGTCGAGCAGTACTTC

cdr3_length: 16
j_call: TRBJ1-5
d_call: -
v_call: TRBV9
clone_size: -
cdr3_aa: CASSPGVGGSNQPQHF
cdr3_nt: TGTGCCAGCAGTCCCGGGGTAGGGGGATCCAATCAGCCCCAGCATTTT

cdr3_length: 13
j_call: TRBJ1-5
d_call: TRBD1
v_call: TRBV30
clone_size: -
cdr3_aa: CAWSPIGGQPQHF
cdr3_nt: TGTGCCTGGAGTCCGATAGGGGGCCAGCCCCAGCATTTT

cdr3_length: 14
j_call: TRBJ1-3
d_call: -
v_call: TRBV5-1
clone_size: -
cdr3_aa: CASSRESSGNTIYF
cdr3_nt: TGCGCCAGCAGCAGGGAGTCCTCTGGAAACACCATATATTTT

cdr3_length: 14
j_call: TRBJ1-6
d_call: -
v_call: TRBV11-2
clone_size: few
cdr3_aa: CASSLAGFNSPLHF
cdr3_nt: TGTGCCAGCAGCTTAGCGGGGTTCAATTCACCCCTCCACTTT

cdr3_length: 17
j_call: TRBJ2-4
d_call: -
v_call: TRBV23-1
clone_size: -
cdr3_aa: CASSQSNSGAAKNIQYF
cdr3_nt: TGCGCCAGCAGTCAATCGAATTCAGGGGCAGCCAAAAACATTCAGTACTTC